This T cell receptor (beta chain) derives from a study of shared clonotypes between healthy human individuals. This CDR3 is 19 amino acids long. The V gene's germline CDR1 is MDHEN and CDR2 SYDVKM. The V end was cut by 2 bases, the J end by 4 bases, with 24 bases between. The study ran the assay at deep level. In the original workflow: Owing to the provision of junction-only sequences devoid of quality scores by immunoSEQ, filtering differed. Only in-frame clones appear in the TCRdb table, and some are missing; sequencing was by immunoSEQ multiplex PCR. V and J calls and clone size are those listed in that table; D and trimming were worked out from the DNA. Among around 510,000 clones listed, more than 95% were seen once. Study-wide results and limits: Sampling covered blood only; tissue repertoires likely differ. The rarefaction results pointed to incomplete sorted-subset sequencing despite large depth.

For this clone: Its antigen is undetermined.

The specimen sequenced was naive CD4+ T cells sorted from blood. The sample's subset: CD45RA+ positively selected. The TCR comes from a woman younger than 45 in good health. V usage is TRBV28 and J usage is TRBJ1-5; a possible D gene is TRBD1 (5 bases). The CDR3 nucleotides read TGTGCCAGCAGTTTACCCCGGGCGGGGCCCGTCCTTTCGAATCAGCCCCAGCATTTT. Amino acid sequence: CASSLPRAGPVLSNQPQHF.